The 7 T cell receptor beta chains listed next were all sequenced from one sample in a study of blood T cell repertoires in COVID-19. The table came from immunoSEQ multiplex PCR; TCRdb's copy has only in-frame clones and leaves some out. Of about 180,000 clones in the sample, roughly 79% were seen once. Sequencing was carried out using peripheral blood. These TCRs come from a woman aged 70 to 79 with acute or convalescent COVID-19.

The chain has TRBV19 and TRBJ1-3; D gene ambiguous. Trimming took 7 bases from V and 16 from J, leaving 23 bases between them. From germline, CDR1 is LNHDA and CDR2 SQIVND (reference sequence). CDR3 length equals 13 residues. CDR3 sequence: CASTSRPLSSVYF. The CDR3 coding sequence is TGTGCCAGTACCTCGAGGCCTCTATCTTCAGTGTATTTT. Variable domain in full (rest from reference TRBV19 and TRBJ1-3): DGGITQSPKYLFRKEGQNVTLSCEQNLNHDAMYWYRQDPGQGLRLIYYSQIVNDFQKGDIAEGYSVSREKKESFPLTVTSAQKNPTAFYLCASTSRPLSSVYFGEGSWLTVV.

This clone was counted between two and nine times. V gene TRBV5-6 combines with J gene TRBJ1-2; TRBD1 aligns across 9 bases. With V trimmed by 4 bases and J by 6 bases, 10 bases remained unmatched. The CDR3 totals 15 residues. From germline, CDR1 is SGHDT and CDR2 YYEEEE. This CDR3 is CASSVTGGALDGYTF. DNA for the CDR3: TGTGCCAGCAGCGTTACAGGGGGCGCATTGGATGGCTACACCTTC.

The rearrangement uses TRBV10-3 and TRBJ1-2; 8 positions match TRBD1. The CDR3 sequence is 13 residues long. The V gene end was trimmed by 8 bases and the J gene end by 6 bases; junction bases not matched to a gene: 8. Per germline, CDR1 ENHRY and CDR2 SYGVKD. The CDR3 sequence: CAIGGPDRDGYTF. CDR3 nucleotides: TGTGCCATCGGCGGGCCGGACAGGGATGGCTACACCTTC.

The chain links TRBV18 to TRBJ1-2; the match to TRBD1 covers 8 bases. The germline gives CDR1 KGHSH, CDR2 LQKENI. The CDR3 totals 15 residues. V trimming: 1 base; J trimming: 2 bases; junction bases outside the gene matches: 3. CDR3 DNA sequence: TGTGCCAGCTCACCACGGGGACAGGACAACTATGGCTACACCTTC. This translates into CASSPRGQDNYGYTF.

The J gene is TRBJ2-5, the V gene TRBV18; 10 bases are shared with TRBD2. Germline CDR1 is KGHSH and CDR2 is LQKENI. CDR3 size: 15 residues. V shed 3 bases and J 3 bases; nucleotides not matched to a gene: 4. CDR3 residues: CASSPFGTSEETQYF. CDR3 DNA sequence: TGTGCCAGCTCACCGTTTGGGACTAGCGAAGAGACCCAGTACTTC.

This clone was observed once. The J gene is TRBJ2-3, the V gene TRBV19; D gene unclear. Trimming left V 2 bases short and J 5 bases short, with 14 bases between. The CDR3 loop spans 15 amino acids. The germline gives CDR1 LNHDA, CDR2 SQIVND (reference sequence). CDR3 protein: CASSIMAYSRDTQYF. The CDR3 bases are TGTGCCAGTAGTATAATGGCCTACAGTAGAGATACGCAGTATTTT.

The chain recombines TRBV18 with TRBJ1-6; D perhaps matches TRBD1 (5 bases). The CDR3 totals 14 residues. Trimming removed 3 bases at V and 8 bases at J, with 11 bases between. The V gene's germline CDR1 is KGHSH and CDR2 LQKENI. The CDR3 nucleotides are TGTGCCAGCTCACCTGACAGCCGTTATTCACCCCTCCACTTT. Its translation is CASSPDSRYSPLHF.